A selection of T cell receptor beta chains follows, all from one sample in a study of cytomegalovirus exposure and HLA in healthy donors. Only in-frame clones appear in the TCRdb table, and some are missing; sequencing was by immunoSEQ multiplex PCR. The sample lists 100,000 or so clones; 65% to 80% were seen once. Sequencing was carried out using PBMCs. The receptors derive from a female donor in good health and CMV-seronegative. CDR3s include the opening cysteine and the closing phenylalanine or tryptophan. The D gene is left open where the match is weak. Not every row has a clone size; where given, it reads once, few, many or a size class.

. . TRBJ1-2 TRBV27 CASSFTATENYGYTF TGTGCCAGCAGTTTTACTGCGACAGAGAATTATGGCTACACCTTC
. . TRBJ1-2 TRBV30 CAWAFGGAGNYGYTF TGTGCCTGGGCTTTCGGGGGTGCAGGGAACTATGGCTACACCTTC
. TRBD1 TRBJ1-1 TRBV10-3 CAISRQGTMGDTEAFF TGTGCCATCAGTAGACAGGGGACGATGGGGGACACTGAAGCTTTCTTT
. . TRBJ2-7 TRBV19 CASSPRDERYEQYF TGTGCCAGTAGTCCCCGCGACGAGCGCTACGAGCAGTACTTC
. TRBD2 TRBJ2-3 TRBV15 CATSRNRLAGGETQYF TGTGCCACCAGCAGAAACAGACTAGCGGGGGGAGAAACGCAGTATTTT
. . TRBJ1-2 TRBV2 CASSEQGISYGYTF TGTGCCAGCAGTGAACAGGGGATATCATATGGCTACACCTTC
. . TRBJ2-7 TRBV7-9 CASSSTRVSEQYF TGTGCCAGCAGCTCGACCAGGGTTAGCGAGCAGTACTTC
. TRBD2 TRBJ2-7 TRBV30 CAWSVLSAGGGTYEQYF TGTGCCTGGAGTGTACTTTCCGCGGGGGGGGGAACCTACGAGCAGTACTTC
. . TRBJ2-7 TRBV5-4 CASSRDQYEQYF TGTGCCAGCAGCCGGGATCAATACGAGCAGTACTTC
once TRBD2 TRBJ2-7 TRBV7-2 CASSLVSGGISLYEQYF TGTGCCAGCAGCTTAGTTTCGGGGGGGATCAGCCTCTACGAGCAGTACTTC
. . TRBJ2-7 TRBV27 CASSQGGQPTYEQYF TGTGCCAGCAGTCAGGGGGGCCAGCCTACCTACGAGCAGTACTTC
few . TRBJ1-1 TRBV18 CASSPFTANTEAFF TGTGCCAGCTCACCTTTTACAGCCAACACTGAAGCTTTCTTT
. . TRBJ2-6 TRBV11-2 CASSLVGGPSVLTF TGTGCCAGCAGCTTAGTAGGCGGCCCCAGCGTCCTGACTTTC
once TRBD1 TRBJ1-2 TRBV19 CASSPAGQGARGYTF TGTGCCAGTAGTCCGGCGGGACAGGGCGCTCGAGGCTACACCTTC
. . TRBJ2-3 TRBV1 CTSSQVAGGYTDTQYF TGCACCAGCAGCCAAGTTGCGGGGGGGTACACAGATACGCAGTATTTT
. TRBD1 TRBJ1-1 TRBV6-1 CASTQSGTVNTEAFF TGTGCCAGTACGCAGTCCGGGACAGTGAACACTGAAGCTTTCTTT
few TRBD1 TRBJ1-5 TRBV10-3 CAIAGTGNQPQHF TGTGCCATTGCCGGGACAGGGAATCAGCCCCAGCATTTT
. . TRBJ1-4 TRBV2 CASRAGSIGEKLFF TGTGCCAGCAGGGCGGGCTCTATAGGGGAAAAACTGTTTTTT
few . TRBJ2-3 TRBV5-4 CASSPQARHDTQYF TGTGCCAGCAGCCCGCAGGCCCGTCACGATACGCAGTATTTT
. . TRBJ2-1 TRBV6-1 CASRPSGATYNEQFF TGTGCCAGCAGACCCAGTGGAGCTACCTACAATGAGCAGTTCTTC
. . TRBJ1-1 TRBV29-1 CSVESLHVQAEAFF TGCAGCGTCGAATCCCTACACGTTCAGGCTGAAGCTTTCTTT